This is a list of T cell receptor beta chains from one sample in a study of T cells in Graves' hyperthyroidism and ophthalmopathy. TCRdb called the multiplex PCR reads again in MiXCR, with one record for every CDR3 protein. The data hold fewer than 450,000 distinct CDR3 sequences, with 15% observed a single time. The sequenced sample was blood. These receptors were collected from a woman aged 60 to 75 with Graves' ophthalmopathy. Each CDR3 is given with its conserved first and last residue. A D gene is named only where the DNA matches it firmly.

>TRBV29-1|TRBJ2-1|11|.
CSVQNYNEQFF
>TRBV5-1|TRBJ2-1|15|TRBD2
CASSLDEGGYNEQFF
>TRBV28|TRBJ2-5|16|.
CASSPGDTKRVETQYF
>TRBV19|TRBJ1-5|15|.
CASRDSMYSNQPQHF
>TRBV30|TRBJ2-1|13|.
CAWSRDTYNEQFF
>TRBV27|TRBJ2-1|17|.
CASSLYPSYSSYNEQFF
>TRBV3-1|TRBJ1-3|15|TRBD1
CASSQKGQAGNTIYF
>TRBV20-1|TRBJ2-7|16|TRBD2
CSAGIAGGPAGYEQYF
>TRBV3-1|TRBJ2-5|14|TRBD2
CASSNGLAQETQYF
>TRBV24-1|TRBJ2-5|17|.
CATSDSTAAEGQETQYF
>TRBV5-1|TRBJ2-7|15|TRBD2
CASSPRGAGAYEQYF
>TRBV6-1|TRBJ1-5|15|.
CASSPGTARNQPQHF
>TRBV9|TRBJ2-5|12|.
CASSTGWETQYF
>TRBV11-2|TRBJ2-1|14|.
CASSPGGAHNEQFF
>TRBV20-1|TRBJ2-1|16|.
CSVGDSGGSSYNEQFF
>TRBV7-2|TRBJ2-1|16|TRBD1
CASSLMVEQGLNEQFF
>TRBV24-1|TRBJ2-3|14|.
CATPSTGPTDTQYF
>TRBV28|TRBJ1-4|14|TRBD1
CASRGTGGGEKLFF
>TRBV15|TRBJ2-1|15|.
CATSRFGGQSNEQFF
>TRBV5-1|TRBJ1-5|15|TRBD1
CASSDGTAPNQPQHF
>TRBV28|TRBJ2-5|13|.
CASSSQKAETQYF
>TRBV7-2|TRBJ2-1|16|TRBD1
CASNFRRTGVVDEQFF
>TRBV3-1|TRBJ2-5|18|TRBD2
CASSQEGEREGPQETQYF
>TRBV6-1|TRBJ1-2|14|.
CASSALGGVYGYTF
>TRBV20-1|TRBJ1-5|13|TRBD1
CSADGQGSQPQHF
>TRBV27|TRBJ2-2|15|.
CASSLYAPSTGELFF
>TRBV20-1|TRBJ2-5|13|.
CSAPWAGQETQYF
>TRBV7-3|TRBJ2-1|15|TRBD2
CASSLSRLAGNEQFF
>TRBV6-1|TRBJ1-1|14|.
CASSEAFRGPEAFF
>TRBV24-1|TRBJ2-3|17|.
CATSDPVGGSSTDTQYF
>TRBV19|TRBJ1-4|14|.
CATNGAGRHEKLFF
>TRBV6-1|TRBJ2-7|13|.
CASSPGRDYEQYF
>TRBV6-1|TRBJ2-2|17|.
CASSETSDRGNTGELFF
>TRBV6-1|TRBJ2-7|13|.
CASTPREFHEQYF
>TRBV20-1|TRBJ2-3|14|.
CSAALGGYTDTQYF
>TRBV7-8|TRBJ2-5|13|.
CATTGGAQETQYF
>TRBV20-1|TRBJ2-7|15|TRBD2
CSARDAGGRSYEQYF
>TRBV4-1|TRBJ2-1|16|TRBD2
CASSPQAGRDLNEQFF
>TRBV29-1|TRBJ1-5|16|.
CSVTSGEPNSNQPQHF
>TRBV14|TRBJ2-1|16|.
CASSQPGTHSYNEQFF
>TRBV12-3/TRBV12-4|TRBJ2-2|13|.
CASTLRDPGELFF
>TRBV3-1|TRBJ2-7|15|TRBD1
CASSQDGTGVYEQYF
>TRBV2|TRBJ2-1|14|.
CASSEFGAAAEQFF
>TRBV3-1|TRBJ2-7|14|.
CASSQLRDSYEQYF
>TRBV7-9|TRBJ2-1|13|.
CASSLQRAVEQFF
>TRBV18|TRBJ2-5|13|.
CASSPDRRETQYF
>TRBV30|TRBJ2-7|13|TRBD2
CAWGLAGVYEQYF
>TRBV9|TRBJ2-3|15|.
CASSVEGGRTDTQYF
>TRBV10-1|TRBJ2-7|15|.
CASSAGTGSSYEQYF
>TRBV7-9|TRBJ1-5|13|.
CASSLNGYQPQHF